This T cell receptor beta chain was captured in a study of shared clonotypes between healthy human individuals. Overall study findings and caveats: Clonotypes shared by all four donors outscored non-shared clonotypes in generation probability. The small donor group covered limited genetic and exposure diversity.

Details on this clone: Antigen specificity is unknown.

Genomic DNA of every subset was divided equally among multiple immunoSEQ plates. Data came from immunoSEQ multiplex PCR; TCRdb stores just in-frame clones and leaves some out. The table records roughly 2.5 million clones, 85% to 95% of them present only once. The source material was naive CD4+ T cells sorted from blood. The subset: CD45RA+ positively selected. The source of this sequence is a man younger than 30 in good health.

The CDR3 region has the DNA TGCGCCAGCAGTGAGGGGGGCCTTCGTAGTGAGCAGTTCTTC. It codes for CASSEGGLRSEQFF. The genes are TRBV10-1 and TRBJ2-1, with D tentatively TRBD1 (6 bases). This CDR3 is 14 amino acids long. CDR1 WNHNN and CDR2 SYGVQD come from the germline V gene (reference sequence). The germline V and J ends were trimmed by 2 bases and 9 bases, with 14 bases remaining between them.